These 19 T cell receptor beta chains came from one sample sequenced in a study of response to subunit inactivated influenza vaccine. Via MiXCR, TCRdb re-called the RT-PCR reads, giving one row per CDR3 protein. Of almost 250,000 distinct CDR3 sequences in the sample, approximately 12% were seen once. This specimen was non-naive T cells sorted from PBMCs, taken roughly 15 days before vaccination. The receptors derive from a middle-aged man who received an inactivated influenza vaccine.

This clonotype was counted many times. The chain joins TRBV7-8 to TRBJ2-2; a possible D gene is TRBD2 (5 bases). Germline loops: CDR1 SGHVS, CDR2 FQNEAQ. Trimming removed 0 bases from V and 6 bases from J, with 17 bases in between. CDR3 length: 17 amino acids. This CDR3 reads CASSLAGSPSLPGELFF. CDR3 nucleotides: TGTGCCAGCAGCTTAGCGGGAAGTCCTAGCTTGCCCGGGGAGCTGTTTTTT.

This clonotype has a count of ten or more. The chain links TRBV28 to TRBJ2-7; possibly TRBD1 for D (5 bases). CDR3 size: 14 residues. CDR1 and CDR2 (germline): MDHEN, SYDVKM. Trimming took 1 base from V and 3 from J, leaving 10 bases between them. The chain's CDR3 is CASSLLGALYEQYF. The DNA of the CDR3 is TGTGCCAGCAGTTTATTAGGGGCCCTCTACGAGCAGTACTTC. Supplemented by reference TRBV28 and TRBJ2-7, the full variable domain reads DVKVTQSSRYLVKRTGEKVFLECVQDMDHENMFWYRQDPGLGLRLIYFSYDVKMKEKGDIPEGYSVSREKKERFSLILESASTNQTSMYLCASSLLGALYEQYFGPGTRLTVT.

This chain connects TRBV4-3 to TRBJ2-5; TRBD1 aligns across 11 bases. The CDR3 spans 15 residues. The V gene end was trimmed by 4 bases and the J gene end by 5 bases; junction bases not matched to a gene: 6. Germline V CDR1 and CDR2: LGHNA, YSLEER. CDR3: CASSLSRTGGETQYF. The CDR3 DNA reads TGCGCCAGCAGCCTGTCTCGGACAGGGGGCGAGACCCAGTACTTC.

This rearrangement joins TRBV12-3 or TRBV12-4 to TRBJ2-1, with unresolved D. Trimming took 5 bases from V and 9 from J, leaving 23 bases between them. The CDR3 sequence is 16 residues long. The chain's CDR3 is CASSALRAARTAEQFF. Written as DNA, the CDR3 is TGTGCCAGCAGTGCCTTACGGGCCGCCCGCACCGCTGAGCAGTTCTTC.

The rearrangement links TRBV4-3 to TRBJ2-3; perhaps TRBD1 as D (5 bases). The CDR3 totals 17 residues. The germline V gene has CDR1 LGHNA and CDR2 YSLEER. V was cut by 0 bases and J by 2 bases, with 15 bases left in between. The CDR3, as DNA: TGCGCCAGCAGCCAAGAAGGGGTTGGCGGTTTCACAGATACGCAGTATTTT. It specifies CASSQEGVGGFTDTQYF.

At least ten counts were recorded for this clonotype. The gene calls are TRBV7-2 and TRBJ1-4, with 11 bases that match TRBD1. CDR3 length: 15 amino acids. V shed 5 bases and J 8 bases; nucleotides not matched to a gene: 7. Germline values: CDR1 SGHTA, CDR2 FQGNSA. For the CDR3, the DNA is TGTGCCAGCAGCCAGGGACAGGGGGGAGGGGAAAAACTGTTTTTT. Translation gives CASSQGQGGGEKLFF.

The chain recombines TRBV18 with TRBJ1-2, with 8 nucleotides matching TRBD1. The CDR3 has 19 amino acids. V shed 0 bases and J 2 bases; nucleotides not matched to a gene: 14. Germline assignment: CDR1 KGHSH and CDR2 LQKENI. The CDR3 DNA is TGTGCCAGCTCACCACCGATAAGTCAGGGGGCGGCAAGGAACTATGGCTACACCTTC. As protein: CASSPPISQGAARNYGYTF.

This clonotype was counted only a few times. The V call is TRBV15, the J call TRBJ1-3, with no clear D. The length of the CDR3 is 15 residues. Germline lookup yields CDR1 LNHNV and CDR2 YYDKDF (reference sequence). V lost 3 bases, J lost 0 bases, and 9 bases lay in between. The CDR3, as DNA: TGTGCCACCAGCAGCCGCAGGCGCTCTGGAAACACCATATATTTT. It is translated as CATSSRRRSGNTIYF.

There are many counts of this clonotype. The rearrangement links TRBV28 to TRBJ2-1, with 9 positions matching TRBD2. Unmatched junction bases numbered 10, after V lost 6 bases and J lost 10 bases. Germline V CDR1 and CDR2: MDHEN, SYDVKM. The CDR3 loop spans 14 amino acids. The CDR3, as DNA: TGTGCCAGCAGGGGACTAGCCCAGTTCGGAGAGCAGTTCTTC. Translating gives CASRGLAQFGEQFF. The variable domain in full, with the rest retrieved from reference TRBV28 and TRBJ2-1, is DVKVTQSSRYLVKRTGEKVFLECVQDMDHENMFWYRQDPGLGLRLIYFSYDVKMKEKGDIPEGYSVSREKKERFSLILESASTNQTSMYLCASRGLAQFGEQFFGPGTRLTVL.

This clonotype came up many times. CDR3 DNA: TGTGCCAGCAGCCCTTGGGACAACGAGCAGTACTTC. Residues: CASSPWDNEQYF. V gene TRBV7-9 combines with J gene TRBJ2-7; the D gene is possibly TRBD1 (6 bases). Germline V lookup: CDR1 SEHNR, CDR2 FQNEAQ (reference sequence). The CDR3 runs to 12 residues. Trimming pared 5 bases from V and 5 bases from J, leaving 10 bases between.

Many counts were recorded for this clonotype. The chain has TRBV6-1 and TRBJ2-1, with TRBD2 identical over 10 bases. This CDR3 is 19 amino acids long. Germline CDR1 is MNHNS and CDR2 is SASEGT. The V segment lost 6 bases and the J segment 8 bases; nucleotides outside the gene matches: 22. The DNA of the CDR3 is TGTGCCAGCAGACGCGACCGAGGCGAGCGGGGGGGCAGGGAGTATGAGCAGTTCTTC. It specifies CASRRDRGERGGREYEQFF.

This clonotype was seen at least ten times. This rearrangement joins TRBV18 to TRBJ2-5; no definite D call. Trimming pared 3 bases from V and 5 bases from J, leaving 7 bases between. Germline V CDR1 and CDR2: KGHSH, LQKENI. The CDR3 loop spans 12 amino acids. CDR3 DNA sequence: TGTGCCAGCTCACCGCGTATGGAGACCCAGTACTTC. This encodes CASSPRMETQYF.

The CDR3 loop is CASSFVGYSHEQFF. Written as DNA, the CDR3 is TGTGCCAGCAGCTTCGTGGGTTACAGCCATGAGCAGTTCTTC. The rearrangement links TRBV7-2 to TRBJ2-1; the D is unclear. Trimming removed 3 bases from V and 8 bases from J, with 14 bases in between. The CDR3 sequence is 14 residues long. CDR1 SGHTA and CDR2 FQGNSA come from the germline V gene.

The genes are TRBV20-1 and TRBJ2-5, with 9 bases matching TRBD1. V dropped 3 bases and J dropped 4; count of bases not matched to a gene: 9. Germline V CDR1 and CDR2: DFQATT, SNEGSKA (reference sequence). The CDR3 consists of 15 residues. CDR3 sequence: CSASTYNRGRETQYF. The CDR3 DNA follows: TGCAGTGCTAGTACATACAACAGGGGGCGAGAGACCCAGTACTTC.

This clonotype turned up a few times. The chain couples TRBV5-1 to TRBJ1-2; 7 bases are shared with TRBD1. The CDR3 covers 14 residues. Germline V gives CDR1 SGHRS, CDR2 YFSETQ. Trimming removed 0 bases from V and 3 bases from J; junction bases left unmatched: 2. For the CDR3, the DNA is TGCGCCAGCAGCTTGGCTCAGGGGGACTATGGCTACACCTTC. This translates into CASSLAQGDYGYTF.

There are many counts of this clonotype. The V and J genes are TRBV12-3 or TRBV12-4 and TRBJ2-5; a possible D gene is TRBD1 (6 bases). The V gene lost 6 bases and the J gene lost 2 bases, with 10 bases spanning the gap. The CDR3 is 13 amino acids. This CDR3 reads CASRSQGQETQYF. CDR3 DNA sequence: TGTGCCAGCAGGTCTCAGGGGCAAGAGACCCAGTACTTC.

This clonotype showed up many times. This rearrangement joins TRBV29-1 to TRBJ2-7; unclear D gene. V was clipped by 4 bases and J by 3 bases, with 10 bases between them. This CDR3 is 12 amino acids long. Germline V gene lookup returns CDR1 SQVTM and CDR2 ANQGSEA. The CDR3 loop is CSVGTGFYEQYF. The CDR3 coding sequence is TGCAGCGTTGGGACCGGATTCTACGAGCAGTACTTC.

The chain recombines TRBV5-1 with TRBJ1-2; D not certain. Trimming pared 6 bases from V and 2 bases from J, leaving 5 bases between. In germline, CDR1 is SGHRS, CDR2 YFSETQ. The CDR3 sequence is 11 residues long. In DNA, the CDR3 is TGCGCCAGCAAGGAGAACTATGGCTACACCTTC. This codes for CASKENYGYTF.

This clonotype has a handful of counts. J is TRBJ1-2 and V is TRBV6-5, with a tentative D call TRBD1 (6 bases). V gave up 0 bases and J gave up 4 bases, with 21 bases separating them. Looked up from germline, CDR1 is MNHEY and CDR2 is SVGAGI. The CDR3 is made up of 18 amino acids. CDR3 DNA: TGTGCCAGCAGTTACTCGATAACCCCCGGGGACAAGACCTATGGCTACACCTTC. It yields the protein CASSYSITPGDKTYGYTF.